This entry describes one TCR beta chain. The germline V gene has CDR1 SGHTA and CDR2 FQGNSA. The CDR3 consists of 14 residues. V trimming: 7 bases; J trimming: 5 bases; junction bases outside the gene matches: 9. This sample is drawn from a study of cytomegalovirus exposure and HLA in healthy donors. With 60 Vbeta and 13 Jbeta primers, the PCR was carried out. TCRdb keeps only in-frame clones here, not all; method: immunoSEQ multiplex PCR. Here the sample spans some 210,000 clones, 75% to 90% being singletons. The V gene is TRBV7-2, the J gene TRBJ2-7, with 9 nucleotides matching TRBD1. This sequence was found in a man aged 25 to 45 in good health and CMV-seronegative. Sequencing was performed on PBMCs. The CDR3 DNA reads TGTGCCAGCACCTTTGGGACAGGGTTGGACGAGCAGTACTTC. It yields the protein CASTFGTGLDEQYF.